The entry below describes one T cell receptor beta chain. Its target is not known. Sequencing used immunoSEQ multiplex PCR; TCRdb keeps in-frame clones, though not all of them. The sample consists of 150,000 or so clones, 88% of them appearing once. This entry belongs to a study of T cell responses to AZD1222 COVID-19 vaccine. Findings and limits, study-wide: Only 5 to 7 individuals given AZD1222 were seropositive at baseline. Regions 160-218 and 743-854 dominated among vaccine-associated CD4 TCRs spanning spike. Females made up more of the donors, who were largely white British, and clonal diversity may have come out too low.

This CDR3 is 13 amino acids long. Trimming cost V 5 bases and J 3 bases, with 11 bases left between them. Germline CDR1 is SGHNT and CDR2 is YENEEA. The TCR originated in an adult in good health. The sample here was peripheral blood, taken on day 0 of AZD1222 vaccination. J is TRBJ2-7 and V is TRBV11-3; no clear D gene. This CDR3 is CASSPYEGYEQYF. The CDR3 DNA sequence: TGTGCCAGCAGCCCGTATGAAGGCTACGAGCAGTACTTC.